The 28 T cell receptor beta chains presented below share a single source sample, sequenced in a study of cytomegalovirus exposure and HLA in healthy donors. PCR used 60 Vbeta primers and 13 Jbeta primers. TCRdb keeps only in-frame clones here, not all; method: immunoSEQ multiplex PCR. The sample carries 130,000 or so clones, roughly 70% recorded once. The sequencing input was PBMCs. The receptors originated from a middle-aged woman in good health and CMV-seropositive.

The V gene is TRBV12-5, the J gene TRBJ2-5, with a possible D match to TRBD2 (6 bases). The end of the DNA aligns better with TRBJ2-7, so the J call may be wrong. Germline CDR1 is LGHNT and CDR2 is FRNRAP. CDR3 size: 13 residues. The CDR3 region is CASGPGLSSEQYF. DNA of the CDR3: TGTGCTAGTGGTCCGGGACTCTCCAGCGAGCAGTACTTC.

This clone has just one count. CDR3 nucleotide sequence: TGTGCCAGCAGCACTATTCGACAGGGGGCTGGGCATGAGCAGTTCTTC. Translating it yields CASSTIRQGAGHEQFF. The V gene is TRBV7-9, the J gene TRBJ2-1, with TRBD1 matching over 10 bases. CDR3 length: 16 residues. The ends lost 5 bases at V and 8 bases at J; junction bases unmatched: 12. The germline gives CDR1 SEHNR, CDR2 FQNEAQ (reference sequence).

The chain carries TRBV18 and TRBJ2-7, with 13 bases lining up with TRBD2. J was trimmed by 6 bases and V by 3 bases; bases with no gene match: 11. The CDR3 consists of 17 residues. From germline, CDR1 is KGHSH and CDR2 LQKENI. For the CDR3, the DNA is TGTGCCAGCTCACCTCTGCGCGGACTAGCGGGAGAGGGCGAGCAGTACTTC. Protein sequence: CASSPLRGLAGEGEQYF.

This clone was detected a few times. The chain employs TRBV4-3 and TRBJ2-7; 8 bases map to TRBD1. V gave up 2 bases and J gave up 6 bases; unmatched junction bases: 3. CDR1 and CDR2 from the germline V gene are LGHNA and YSLEER. CDR3 length equals 13 residues. The CDR3 loop reads CASSQRQGREQYF. The CDR3 DNA reads as TGCGCCAGCAGCCAACGACAGGGGCGCGAGCAGTACTTC.

The V gene is TRBV2, the J gene TRBJ1-6; TRBD1 matches 7 bases. CDR1 is SNHLY, CDR2 FYNNEI, per germline. CDR3 length equals 14 residues. Germline trimming cut 5 bases from V and 5 bases from J; bases unmatched to any gene: 3. CDR3 sequence (DNA): TGTGCCAGCAGTTATGGACAGGATAATTCACCCCTCCACTTT. It codes for CASSYGQDNSPLHF. Supplemented by reference TRBV2 and TRBJ1-6, the full variable domain reads EPEVTQTPSHQVTQMGQEVILRCVPISNHLYFYWYRQILGQKVEFLVSFYNNEISEKSEIFDDQFSVERPDGSNFTLKIRSTKLEDSAMYFCASSYGQDNSPLHFGNGTRLTVT.

This chain uses TRBV5-4 with TRBJ1-2; a weak D match, TRBD1 (5 bases). Trimming shortened V by 1 base and J by 2 bases, and 15 bases separated the two germline ends. CDR1 and CDR2 from the germline V gene are SGHNT and YYREEE (reference sequence). CDR3 length: 16 amino acids. The DNA for the CDR3 is TGTGCCAGCAGCTTGAGAGACGGGGGGGTGAACTATGGCTACACCTTC. Translation: CASSLRDGGVNYGYTF.

The chain couples TRBV30 to TRBJ1-2; maybe TRBD1 (5 bases). The CDR3 runs 13 residues. Per germline, CDR1 GTSNPN and CDR2 SVGIG (reference sequence). V lost 3 bases, J lost 2 bases, and 10 bases lay in between. CDR3 amino acids: CAWSEYRNYGYTF. The CDR3 DNA reads TGTGCCTGGAGCGAATACAGGAACTATGGCTACACCTTC.

The rearrangement links TRBV27 to TRBJ2-1; 9 bases line up with TRBD2. The CDR3 length is 16 residues. CDR1 and CDR2 (germline): MNHEY, SMNVEV (reference sequence). V trimming: 5 bases; J trimming: 6 bases; junction bases outside the gene matches: 11. CDR3 amino acids: CASSTPNSGRFNEQFF. CDR3 DNA sequence: TGTGCCAGCAGTACCCCCAATAGCGGGAGATTCAATGAGCAGTTCTTC.

The chain's CDR3 is CASIGGVNQPQHF. The CDR3 DNA reads TGTGCCAGCATTGGGGGGGTGAATCAGCCCCAGCATTTT. The V call is TRBV6-1, the J call TRBJ1-5, with TRBD1 as a possible D gene (5 bases). Germline-derived CDR1 and CDR2 are MNHNS and SASEGT. CDR3 length equals 13 residues. V was pared by 7 bases and J by 4 bases, with 11 bases between.

The chain employs TRBV15 and TRBJ2-5; possibly TRBD1 for D (5 bases). Germline V CDR1 and CDR2: LNHNV, YYDKDF (reference sequence). CDR3 length equals 16 residues. The V end lost 0 bases, the J end lost 1 base, and 12 bases lay between the germline ends. CDR3 loop: CATSRDQGSSQETQYF. Written as DNA, the CDR3 is TGTGCCACCAGCAGAGATCAGGGATCGTCCCAAGAGACCCAGTACTTC.

This chain links TRBV7-6 with TRBJ1-4, with D uncertain. The CDR3 length is 12 residues. Deletions cut 4 bases from V and 7 bases from J, with 7 bases between. Per the germline V gene, CDR1 is SGHVS and CDR2 is FNYEAQ. The CDR3 DNA reads TGTGCCAGCAGCTCAAACGGTGAAAAACTGTTTTTT. This gives the protein CASSSNGEKLFF.

V gene TRBV28 combines with J gene TRBJ2-7; no reliable D call. The CDR3 runs to 14 residues. Germline lookup yields CDR1 MDHEN and CDR2 SYDVKM. Trimming shortened V by 2 bases and J by 0 bases, and 8 bases separated the two germline ends. CDR3 nucleotides: TGTGCCAGCAGTTTAATACCCAGCTCCTACGAGCAGTACTTC. Its protein is CASSLIPSSYEQYF.

This rearrangement joins TRBV18 to TRBJ2-7; tentative D call: TRBD1 (6 bases). V lost 0 bases to trimming and J lost 1 base, with 10 bases between them. Germline V gives CDR1 KGHSH, CDR2 LQKENI. CDR3 length equals 15 residues. The CDR3 DNA is TGTGCCAGCTCACCACCGCAGGGACATTCCTACGAGCAGTACTTC. Residues: CASSPPQGHSYEQYF.

The chain links TRBV7-2 to TRBJ2-3; possible D gene TRBD2, 6 bases. Germline V gene data show CDR1 as SGHTA and CDR2 as FQGNSA. The germline V and J ends were trimmed by 5 bases and 3 bases, with 21 bases remaining between them. The length of the CDR3 is 17 residues. CDR3 sequence reads: CASSPLPRGAVTDTQYF. The CDR3 nucleotides read TGTGCCAGCAGCCCCCTACCCCGCGGGGCGGTGACAGATACGCAGTATTTT.

The chain joins TRBV7-2 to TRBJ2-7; 7 nucleotides match TRBD1. Trimming at V came to 4 bases and at J to 3 bases, leaving 3 bases not matched to a gene. The CDR3 length is 13 residues. The germline V gene has CDR1 SGHTA and CDR2 FQGNSA. This CDR3 reads CASSSGQYYEQYF. CDR3 DNA: TGTGCCAGCAGCTCGGGACAGTACTACGAGCAGTACTTC.

This chain links TRBV5-1 with TRBJ2-3; 8 bases line up with TRBD1. Germline V gene sequence: CDR1 SGHRS, CDR2 YFSETQ. The CDR3 has 15 residues. V gave up 0 bases and J gave up 6 bases; unmatched junction bases: 6. Here the CDR3 reads CASSLEGQAADTQYF. CDR3 sequence (DNA): TGCGCCAGCAGCTTGGAGGGACAGGCTGCCGATACGCAGTATTTT.

This clone was recorded a few times. The gene calls are TRBV14 and TRBJ1-5; D is undetermined. This CDR3 has 12 residues. Germline CDR1 reads SGHDN; CDR2 reads FVKESK. Deletions cut 4 bases from V and 4 bases from J, with 5 bases between. The chain's CDR3 is CASSPVNQPQHF. DNA for the CDR3: TGTGCCAGCAGCCCGGTAAATCAGCCCCAGCATTTT.

V and J are TRBV15 and TRBJ2-3, with 12 bases fitting TRBD1. V lost 1 base, J lost 0 bases, and 20 bases stayed unmatched. CDR3 size: 23 residues. The germline V gene has CDR1 LNHNV and CDR2 YYDKDF (reference sequence). The DNA of the CDR3 is TGTGCCACCAGCAGAGGGTCCGGGGCGGGACAGGGGGCTTTCCTACGAAGCACAGATACGCAGTATTTT. Translating gives CATSRGSGAGQGAFLRSTDTQYF.

The chain couples TRBV4-3 to TRBJ2-3; tentatively, D is TRBD2 (5 bases). With 0 bases removed from V and 1 base from J, the gap between germline ends came to 20 bases. This CDR3 contains 19 residues. Germline lookup yields CDR1 LGHNA and CDR2 YSLEER. This CDR3 reads CASSQDPPSGVVGTDTQYF. The CDR3 nucleotides read TGCGCCAGCAGCCAAGATCCCCCATCCGGGGTAGTTGGCACAGATACGCAGTATTTT.

This rearrangement joins TRBV18 to TRBJ2-1, with 8 positions matching TRBD2. The CDR3 contains 15 residues. Germline values: CDR1 KGHSH, CDR2 LQKENI. V lost 6 bases to trimming and J lost 7 bases; unmatched junction nucleotides: 11. The CDR3 sequence is CASSSKSGRANEQFF. CDR3 coding DNA: TGTGCCAGCTCCTCAAAGTCCGGGAGGGCTAATGAGCAGTTCTTC.

As to this clone: Other nucleotide sequences from this sample produce the same CDR3. The J gene is TRBJ2-7, the V gene TRBV14; the D gene is possibly TRBD2 (6 bases). This CDR3 region has 17 residues. Germline V gives CDR1 SGHDN, CDR2 FVKESK. The V gene lost 4 bases and the J gene lost 2 bases, with 21 bases spanning the gap. In nucleotides, the CDR3 is TGTGCCAGCAGCCGGAGTGCGGGGCAAGCCTTCCCCTACGAGCAGTACTTC. Translation gives CASSRSAGQAFPYEQYF.

The CDR3 sequence: CASSLETRNTEAFF. The CDR3 coding sequence is TGTGCCAGCAGTTTAGAGACAAGGAACACTGAAGCTTTCTTT. This chain uses TRBV28 with TRBJ1-1; no clear D gene. CDR3 length equals 14 residues. With 2 bases removed from V and 1 base from J, the gap between germline ends came to 8 bases. Germline CDR1 reads MDHEN; CDR2 reads SYDVKM.

DNA of the CDR3: TGTGCCAGCAGCACGGGACAGGTTAATAATGGCTACACCTTC. Encoded protein: CASSTGQVNNGYTF. The chain couples TRBV7-2 to TRBJ1-2, with 8 nucleotides matching TRBD1. The CDR3 runs to 14 residues. CDR1 is SGHTA and CDR2 is FQGNSA in the germline V gene. The junction had 8 bases not matched to a gene; V was cut back by 5 bases and J by 6 bases.

The chain carries TRBV7-9 and TRBJ2-7; possibly TRBD1 for D (6 bases). This CDR3 region has 17 residues. The ends were cut back, 1 base at V and 4 bases at J, with 20 bases in the middle. Per germline, CDR1 SEHNR and CDR2 FQNEAQ (reference sequence). For the CDR3, the DNA is TGTGCCAGCAGCTTAGGTCTTCTAAGCCGGACAGATTACGAGCAGTACTTC. It specifies CASSLGLLSRTDYEQYF.

The rearrangement links TRBV19 to TRBJ2-2; 11 bases agree with TRBD2. V shed 1 base, J shed 2 bases, and the junction held 0 bases outside the gene matches. The length of the CDR3 is 16 residues. CDR1 is LNHDA, CDR2 SQIVND, per germline (reference sequence). The CDR3 region has the DNA TGTGCCAGTAGTATAGGACTAGCGGGAAACACCGGGGAGCTGTTTTTT. Its protein is CASSIGLAGNTGELFF. Together with reference TRBV19 and TRBJ2-2, the CDR3 gives the full variable domain: DGGITQSPKYLFRKEGQNVTLSCEQNLNHDAMYWYRQDPGQGLRLIYYSQIVNDFQKGDIAEGYSVSREKKESFPLTVTSAQKNPTAFYLCASSIGLAGNTGELFFGEGSRLTVL.

The chain recombines TRBV6-5 with TRBJ2-7; 10 bases line up with TRBD1. Germline V gene data show CDR1 as MNHEY and CDR2 as SVGAGI. The CDR3 consists of 13 residues. Trimming took 6 bases from V and 6 from J; bases not matched to a gene: 5. DNA for the CDR3: TGTGCCAGCAGACGACAGGGGGCGGCCGAGCAGTACTTC. Protein product: CASRRQGAAEQYF.

The gene calls are TRBV6-5 and TRBJ2-2; 11 bases agree with TRBD2. Germline CDR1 MNHEY, CDR2 SVGAGI. The CDR3 spans 15 residues. Trimming removed 4 bases from V and 5 bases from J; junction bases left unmatched: 3. The CDR3 sequence is CASSLAGGKTGELFF. CDR3 nucleotides: TGTGCCAGCAGTTTAGCGGGAGGGAAGACCGGGGAGCTGTTTTTT.

V and J are TRBV7-9 and TRBJ1-1, with D hard to call. This CDR3 region has 15 residues. Germline V gives CDR1 SEHNR, CDR2 FQNEAQ (reference sequence). V was shortened by 7 bases and J by 1 base, with 16 bases between the two germline ends. The CDR3 DNA sequence: TGTGCCAGCACCCTTAATTCGTGGCCGAACACTGAAGCTTTCTTT. It encodes CASTLNSWPNTEAFF.